The present T cell receptor beta chain was sequenced within a study of cytomegalovirus exposure and HLA in healthy donors listed by TCRdb under 2017. Regarding the study in general: According to an earlier analysis of 587 of the donors, 150 million to 200 million T cells yielded 100 million or so unique TCR beta sequences and more than 250 Gb of sequence data. Approximately 310 gigabases of sequencing data and 78 million or so unique TCR sequences were included in an early release covering roughly 600 HLA-typed donors. Among the roughly 430 genotyped donors, more than 70% belonged to the genetic ancestry cluster associated with self-reported Caucasian donors. The aim of the study was to test whether cataloging public T cell receptors could identify signatures of past pathogen exposure. The study used immunosequencing to profile the T cell repertoires of approximately 690 subjects and linked those repertoires to cytomegalovirus serostatus. A separate validation cohort of roughly 130 different subjects was used in addition to the roughly 670-subject first cohort. High-throughput TCR immunosequencing, statistical association of individual TCRs with disease status, and machine learning were combined to predict cytomegalovirus infection status. To study patterns of TCR occurrence, a later analysis re-analyzed previously published TCR beta repertoires from hundreds of donors and added high-resolution HLA genotyping. Rather than drawing on any new phenotypic data, the later analysis identified candidate immune exposures from TCR beta sequences and the way those sequences occurred across donors. In an earlier analysis of several hundred of the donors, high-throughput TCR beta sequencing was used to judge whether each TCR beta V gene segment behaved as functional or pseudogenic. Alongside the repertoire data, information on donor age, sex, ethnicity and CMV serostatus was compiled. Genome-wide SNP genotypes for about 55% of the 666 donors were used in a later genetic analysis, which treated that subset as a discovery cohort. All discovery cohort repertoires had been generated using a single sequencing platform. Class I and class II HLA loci were covered by the typing at four-digit resolution. Typing coverage varied by locus: roughly 620-630 donors for A, B, C, DRB1 and DQB1; about 520 for DQA1; 600 to 610 for DPA1; approximately 490 for DPB1. Because of strong linkage in the cohort, roughly five DR-DQ haplotypes were treated as single units for association and clustering. Among about 400 genotyped donors of the cohort, an average of approximately 240,000 unique TCR beta nucleotide sequences was sequenced per donor, of which about 18% were non-productive.

Paper-wide results and their limitations: Because counts were too low, 15 or so rarely observed V segments, including chromosome 9 orphons, were excluded from the earlier analysis of some 590 of the donors. Linkage disequilibrium might explain the correlated functional status among segregating V segments, but an unknown experimental factor could not be excluded. Compared with equally common non-associated chains, HLA-associated TCR beta chains in a later analysis were more clonally expanded and had lower generation probabilities. A further reported finding was that TCR beta sequences accurately predicted the HLA-A and HLA-B alleles for most subjects in the first cohort. V-gene and J-gene trimming of TCR beta chains was associated with a missense DCLRE1C variant in a later genetic analysis, and the association was replicated in an independent cohort. CMV serostatus was the only immune exposure information available for the cohort. When HLA alleles, especially DR and DQ, strongly co-occurred, attributing TCR associations to individual alleles was difficult. Most CMV-associated TCR beta chains appeared to be HLA-restricted in a later analysis, and the HLA associations seemed to be driven largely by CMV exposure. Presence/absence analyses assumed roughly uniform sequencing depth across donors, an assumption that may not hold. Because some donors lacked HLA typing at each locus, the association tests relied only on the typed subset. Cytomegalovirus status was reported to be diagnosed by the classifier with high specificity and sensitivity in both the original and validation cohorts. Some IMGT-functional V segments, including TRBV6-2 and TRBV6-3, could not be distinguished by the 87-base-pair reads and were therefore excluded. An earlier analysis of 587 of the donors showed that most TCR beta V segments appeared in productive rearrangements either about 87% or about 30% of the time, which broadly matched IMGT annotations. In the study, around 160 TCR beta chains were listed as associated with cytomegalovirus. In vitro tests confirmed that a few of the cytomegalovirus-associated TCR beta chains recognize cytomegalovirus antigens. A cluster of highly shared sequence variants was judged likely to represent a technical artifact of the sequencing pipeline. While some public TCRs were present in many individuals, most TCR sequences turned up only very rarely across donors. The authors suggested that the approach could potentially be extended to other disease states and immunological phenotypes. This cohort had only TCR beta chains sequenced, and the lack of alpha or paired-chain data limited which features could be detected. According to a later analysis, TCR association rates differed among HLA loci, with DRB1 alleles showing the most associated TCRs and HLA-C alleles showing the fewest. A later genetic analysis reported fewer N-insertions in productive TCRs among donors in an Asian-associated ancestry cluster than the roughly 700-donor mean. In a later analysis, several top co-occurrence clusters were reported to appear linked to parvovirus B19, influenza, CMV and Epstein-Barr virus. At a false discovery rate of 0.05, a later analysis linked around 17,000 TCR beta sequences to specific HLA alleles.

Library construction relied on the immunoSEQ multiplex PCR assay. A mixture of 60 forward primers for TCR Vbeta segments and 13 reverse primers for TCR Jbeta segments was used in the multiplex PCR. A multiplex PCR assay on genomic DNA amplified the CDR3 region of rearranged TCR beta genes. The amplified TCR beta libraries were sequenced on the Illumina HiSeq System as 87-base-pair reads. The study's own analysis went as follows. Across the 640 or so repertoires, a later analysis counted tens of millions of unique TCR beta chains, 8.5 million to 12 million of which were shared by at least two donors. Raw reads were error-corrected and collapsed into unique sequences with a nearest-neighbor algorithm that merged closely related sequences to remove PCR and sequencing errors. Alignment of CDR3 sequences to IMGT reference sequences was used to assign V, D and J gene segments. For a sequence to be retained, at least a six-nucleotide match to both a V gene segment and a J gene segment was required. A rearrangement counted as productive if the CDR3 had no stop codons and remained in frame with V and J, and every other rearrangement counted as non-productive. CDR3 was defined by IMGT convention, running from the second conserved V-encoded cysteine to the conserved J-encoded phenylalanine. The earlier analysis of about 530 of the donors excluded any sequence lacking an unambiguous match to a single V gene segment. An earlier analysis of 587 of the donors called V segments functional above 56.7% productive rearrangements and segregating when the between-donor standard deviation exceeded 5%. A statistical classification framework was built to diagnose cytomegalovirus status from the catalog of TCR beta chain sequences. V and J gene assignment, in a later analysis, came from comparing TCR nucleotide sequences with IMGT/GENE-DB human TR gene sequences. Using the TCRdist pipeline, a later analysis assigned CDR3 sequences along with most-parsimonious VDJ recombination scenarios. In a later analysis, each TCR beta chain was defined by its CDR3 amino acid sequence together with its V-gene family, and reads lacking a unique V-gene family were excluded. As a way to deal with suspected cross-contamination and a sequencing artifact, a later analysis dropped approximately 570 nucleotide sequences that were highly shared and had low generation probability. In a later analysis, a clonal expansion index was calculated for each public chain from normalized within-repertoire ranks of inferred template counts. In a later analysis, generation probabilities were computed with a VDJ recombination model fitted to out-of-frame rearrangements, and the resulting probabilities were checked against IGoR. In a later analysis, TCR-TCR, TCR-HLA and TCR-CMV co-occurrence was scored with hypergeometric tests, and a repertoire-size bias correction was applied to TCR pairs. False discovery rates were estimated in a later analysis by permuting HLA or CMV assignments 20 times. In a later analysis, co-occurring TCRs were grouped using DBSCAN, with TCRdist sequence similarity added in when clustering inside HLA-allele-positive subsets. Repertoires with fewer than 30,000 or more than 120,000 public chains were left out of co-occurrence clustering, as were four to six repertoires with anomalous nucleotide sharing. Drawn from immuneACCESS, this table holds only the in-frame rearrangements with V and J called that TCRdb kept. Clones are partly lost; checked studies trace under half to an unresolved V gene and leave the rest unexplained. V, J and clone size are those of that table, while D and trimming were read from the DNA. The sample includes roughly 180,000 clones, with 80% to 85% observed a single time. The top ten clones comprise more than 0.85% of the sample.

The CDR3 holds 16 amino acids from the cysteine to the phenylalanine. The retained sequence is limited to the CDR3, 48 bases, with the frame set at the first base. According to the germline V gene (reference sequence), CDR1 reads LNHDA and CDR2 reads SQIVND. A distance of 10 bases separates the germline ends of V and J, which lose 3 bases and 1 base respectively. In total, 630 or so healthy bone marrow donors made up the cohort. At the time of sampling, every cohort member was nominally healthy, though immune exposures that went unrecorded were likely present. The donor tested CMV seronegative, placing the donor among the approximately 360 seronegative members of the cohort. Each donor provided a peripheral blood sample, and peripheral blood mononuclear cells were used for TCR beta sequencing. Genomic DNA was extracted from the blood cell samples with the Qiagen DNeasy Blood Extraction Kit. Comments on this clone: Which antigen it targets is not known. Base qualities are missing; no much larger clone stands one base away.

What was sequenced was PBMCs. This TCR derives from a young man in good health and CMV-seronegative. The V and J segments used are TRBV19 and TRBJ2-6; possibly the D gene is TRBD2, per 5 matching bases. The CDR3: CASSIVRGSGANVLTF. The base sequence is TGTGCCAGTAGTATTGTCCGGGGTTCTGGGGCCAACGTCCTGACTTTC.